The following is a T cell receptor beta chain sequence with its context. Per the germline V gene, CDR1 is SGHDT and CDR2 is YYEEEE. The length of the CDR3 is 14 residues. The V end lost 0 bases, the J end lost 3 bases, and 9 bases lay between the germline ends. The source of the sample is a study of blood T cell repertoires in COVID-19. Study as a whole: Sites across the United States, Italy and Spain contributed samples from acute and convalescent COVID-19. T cells, B-cell-depleted T cells, or PBMCs supplied cDNA or gDNA.

Authors' data handling: From reference gene primer amplification, estimates of nucleated cell counts were derived. Using immunoSEQ multiplex PCR, the repertoire was profiled, and TCRdb retains in-frame clones only, with some absent. V and J calls and clone size are those listed in that table; D and trimming were worked out from the DNA. The sample holds around 180,000 clones, about four fifths seen once. The chain employs TRBV5-6 and TRBJ1-2; no definite D call. This receptor was taken from a man between 65 and 79 years old with active or convalescent COVID-19. Sequenced: peripheral blood. The CDR3 nucleotides are TGTGCCAGCAGCTTGGTCGGGTCGTACTATGGCTACACCTTC. Amino acid sequence: CASSLVGSYYGYTF.